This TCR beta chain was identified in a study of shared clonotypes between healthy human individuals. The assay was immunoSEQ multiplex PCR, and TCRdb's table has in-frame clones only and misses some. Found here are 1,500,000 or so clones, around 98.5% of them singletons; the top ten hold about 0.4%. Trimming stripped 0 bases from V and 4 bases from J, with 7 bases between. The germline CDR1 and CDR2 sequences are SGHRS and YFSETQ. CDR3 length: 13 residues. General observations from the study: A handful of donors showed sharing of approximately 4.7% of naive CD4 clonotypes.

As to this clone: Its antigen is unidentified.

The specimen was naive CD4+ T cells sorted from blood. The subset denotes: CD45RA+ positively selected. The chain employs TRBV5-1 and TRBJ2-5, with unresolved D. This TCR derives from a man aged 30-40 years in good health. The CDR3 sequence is CASSLGRTETQYF. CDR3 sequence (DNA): TGCGCCAGCAGCTTGGGCAGAACAGAGACCCAGTACTTC.